Detailed here is one T cell receptor beta chain. What it recognizes is unknown. This entry comes from a study of cytomegalovirus exposure and HLA in healthy donors. General study points: A classifier reportedly called cytomegalovirus status with high sensitivity and specificity. The likely explanation for a cluster of highly shared sequence variants was sequencing artifact.

Researchers ran the PCR with 60 Vbeta and 13 Jbeta primers. Here immunoSEQ multiplex PCR was the method, and the copy in TCRdb shows in-frame clones only, minus some. The table records over 150,000 clones, less than 85% of them present only once. The TCR originated in a boy aged 2-9 years in good health and CMV-seronegative. The sample taken for sequencing was PBMCs.

In nucleotides, the CDR3 is TGTGCCAGCGCGACCCACGGGGAGATACTATACAATGAGCAGTTCTTC. As protein: CASATHGEILYNEQFF. The chain recombines TRBV27 with TRBJ2-1; perhaps TRBD2 as D (5 bases). Germline V gene lookup returns CDR1 MNHEY and CDR2 SMNVEV (reference sequence). V lost 8 bases, J lost 4 bases, and 21 bases lay in between. The CDR3 sequence is 16 residues long.